This TCR beta chain was observed in a study of a mutant IDH1 vaccine in newly diagnosed glioma (TCRdb year 2021). Concerning the study at large: Vaccination began 4-6 weeks after radiotherapy alone, or alongside temozolomide cycles in the chemotherapy-containing groups. Of the roughly 30 treated patients, 62.5% were male and approximately 38% were female, and the mean age was approximately 41 years. Before enrollment, patients had received standard therapy of radiotherapy alone, temozolomide alone, or radiochemotherapy with temozolomide; most received the combination. The week-35 safety follow-up took place at visit V12, and the week-47 end of study took place at visit V13. Peripheral blood was drawn at six visits: V03 (baseline), V05, V07, V10, V12 and V13. Longitudinal TCRB deep sequencing was done for 25 treated patients, wherever samples were available for exploratory analyses.

As to this clone: The clone's antigen remains unknown. The record has no base qualities; no much larger clone is one base away.

The library was made by the immunoSEQ multiplex PCR assay. Following the manufacturer's protocol, the hsTCRB Kit was used to amplify rearranged TCR beta chain sequences. Sequencing of TCRB libraries was carried out on an Illumina MiSeq. Processing in the source paper ran as follows. The proprietary platform of the kit vendor was used for demultiplexing, trimming and gene mapping. TCRdb provides this immuneACCESS table in a form limited to in-frame rearrangements. Some clones are lacking; in checked studies, under half of them reflect an unresolved V gene, and why the rest are absent is not known. The V and J calls and the clone size are those of that table, but D and trimming were determined from the DNA. Across this sample there are tens of thousands of clones, with 75% to 90% seen only once. Clones ranked in the top ten supply approximately 1.5% of the sample. Findings and caveats that apply to the study as a whole: Across multiple MHC alleles, vaccine-induced immune responses were seen in roughly 93% of patients. Pseudoprogression seemed to be unrelated to changes in the top peripheral T cell clonotypes found by TCRB sequencing. PBMC samples for TCRB deep sequencing were selected based on availability. According to the authors, sample limitations meant that analyses of patient blood samples could not be reproduced.

Cut back by 0 bases and 8 bases, the V and J ends lie 16 bases apart. Measured from the cysteine to the phenylalanine, the CDR3 is 15 residues long. Only the CDR3 DNA stays, 45 bases, in frame from base 1. Taken from the germline V gene, the CDR1 and CDR2 loops are LGHNA and YSLEER. The time point label on this specimen signifies: week 35, safety follow-up. A 20-mer mutant IDH1 peptide at 300 micrograms in Montanide made up each vaccine dose, which was injected subcutaneously together with topical imiquimod. Eight vaccinations were administered to patients in weeks 1, 3, 5, 7, 11, 15, 19 and 23, corresponding to visits V03 through V10. All donors had newly diagnosed IDH1-mutant astrocytomas of WHO grade 3 or 4 that showed loss of nuclear ATRX. The samples were drawn from NOA16, a multicentre, single-arm, open-label phase I trial in Germany that tested a mutant IDH1 peptide vaccine in humans for the first time. The DNeasy Blood and Tissue Kit was used to extract genomic DNA from EDTA blood for TCRB sequencing.

The sequences come from PBMCs, collected from a glioma patient whose treatment included an IDH1 peptide vaccine. The sequence links TRBV4-3 to TRBJ1-2; 5 matching bases give a weak D call of TRBD1. The TCR comes from a man aged 40-49 years with glioma. CDR3 region: CASSQDGTPSYGYTF. The nucleotide sequence is given as TGCGCCAGCAGCCAAGACGGGACCCCAAGTTACGGCTACACCTTC.